The entry that follows covers one T cell receptor beta chain sequence. CDR1 and CDR2 from the germline V gene are MDHEN and SYDVKM. Trimming cost V 6 bases and J 4 bases; bases outside gene matches: 12. The CDR3 is 15 residues long. Profiled with immunoSEQ multiplex PCR; TCRdb holds only in-frame clones, not every one. The sample consists of approximately 8,300 clones, 94% of them appearing once. This sample is drawn from a study of T cells in tumors and immune-related adverse events. The chain employs TRBV28 and TRBJ2-7, with 7 bases lining up with TRBD1. This sequence originates from a female donor with metastatic renal cell carcinoma. This sample comprised lymph node tissue, obtained from a patient treated with anti-PD-1 therapy. The CDR3: CASSLTPGQQYEQYF. The CDR3 nucleotides are TGTGCCAGCAGCCTCACCCCGGGACAGCAATACGAGCAGTACTTC.